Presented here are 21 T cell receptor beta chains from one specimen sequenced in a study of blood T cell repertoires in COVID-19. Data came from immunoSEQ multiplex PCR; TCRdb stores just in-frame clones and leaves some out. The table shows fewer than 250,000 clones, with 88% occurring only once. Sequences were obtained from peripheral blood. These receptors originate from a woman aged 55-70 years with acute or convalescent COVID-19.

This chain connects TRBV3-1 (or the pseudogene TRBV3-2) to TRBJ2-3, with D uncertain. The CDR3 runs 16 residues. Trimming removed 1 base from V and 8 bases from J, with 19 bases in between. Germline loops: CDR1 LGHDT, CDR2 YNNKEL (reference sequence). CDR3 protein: CASSQGSQTLGGTQYF. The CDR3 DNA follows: TGTGCCAGCAGCCAAGGGTCACAGACCTTGGGTGGTACGCAGTATTTT.

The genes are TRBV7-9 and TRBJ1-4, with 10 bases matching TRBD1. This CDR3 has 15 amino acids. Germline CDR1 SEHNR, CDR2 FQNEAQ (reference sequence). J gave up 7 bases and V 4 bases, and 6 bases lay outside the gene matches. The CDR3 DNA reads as TGTGCCAGCAGCTCAGGACAGGGGGACGGTGAAAAACTGTTTTTT. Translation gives CASSSGQGDGEKLFF.

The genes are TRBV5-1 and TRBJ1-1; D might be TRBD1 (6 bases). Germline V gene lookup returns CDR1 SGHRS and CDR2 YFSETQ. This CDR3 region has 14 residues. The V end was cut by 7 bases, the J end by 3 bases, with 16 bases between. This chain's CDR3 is CASAVWGQDTEAFF. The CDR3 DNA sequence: TGCGCCAGCGCGGTCTGGGGGCAGGACACTGAAGCTTTCTTT.

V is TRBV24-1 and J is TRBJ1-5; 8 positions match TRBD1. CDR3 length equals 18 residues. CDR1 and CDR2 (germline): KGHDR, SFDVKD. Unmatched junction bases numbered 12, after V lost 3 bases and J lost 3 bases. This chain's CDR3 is CATSDPPSRDRLNQPQHF. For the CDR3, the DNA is TGTGCCACCAGTGATCCCCCGAGTCGGGACAGGCTCAATCAGCCCCAGCATTTT.

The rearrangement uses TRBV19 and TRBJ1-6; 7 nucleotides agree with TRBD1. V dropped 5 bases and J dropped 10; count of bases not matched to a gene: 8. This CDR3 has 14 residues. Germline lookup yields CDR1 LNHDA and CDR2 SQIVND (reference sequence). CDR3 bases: TGTGCCAGTAGTCCCGGACAGGTTCTCTCACCCCTCCACTTT. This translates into CASSPGQVLSPLHF.

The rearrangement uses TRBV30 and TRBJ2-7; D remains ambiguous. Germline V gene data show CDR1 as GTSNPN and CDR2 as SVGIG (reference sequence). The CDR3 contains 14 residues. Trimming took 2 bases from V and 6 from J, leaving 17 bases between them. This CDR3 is CAWSPMGVRFEQYF. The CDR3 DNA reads TGTGCCTGGAGTCCCATGGGCGTTCGCTTCGAGCAGTACTTC.

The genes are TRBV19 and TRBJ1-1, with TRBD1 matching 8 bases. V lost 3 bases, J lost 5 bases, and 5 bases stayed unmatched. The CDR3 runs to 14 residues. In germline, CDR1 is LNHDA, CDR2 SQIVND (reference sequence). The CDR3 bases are TGTGCCAGTAGTATTCAGGGGGCGCGGACTGAAGCTTTCTTT. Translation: CASSIQGARTEAFF.

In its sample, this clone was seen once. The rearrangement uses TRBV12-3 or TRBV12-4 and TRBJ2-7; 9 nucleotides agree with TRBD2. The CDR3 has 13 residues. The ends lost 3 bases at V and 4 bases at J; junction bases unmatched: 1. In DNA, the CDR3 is TGTGCCAGCAGTTTGACTAGCGGTTACGAGCAGTACTTC. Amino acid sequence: CASSLTSGYEQYF.

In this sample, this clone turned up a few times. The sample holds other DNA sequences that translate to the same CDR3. The CDR3 coding sequence is TGCGCCAGCAGCCTGACAGGGGGGTCTGAAAAACTGTTTTTT. This sequence encodes CASSLTGGSEKLFF. V is TRBV5-1 and J is TRBJ1-4, with 9 bases matching TRBD1. J was trimmed by 7 bases and V by 4 bases; bases with no gene match: 5. The length of the CDR3 is 14 residues. CDR1 SGHRS and CDR2 YFSETQ come from the germline V gene.

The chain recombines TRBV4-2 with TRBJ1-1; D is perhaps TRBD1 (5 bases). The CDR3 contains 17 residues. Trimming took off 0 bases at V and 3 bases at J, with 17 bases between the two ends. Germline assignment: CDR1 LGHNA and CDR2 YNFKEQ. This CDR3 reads CASSQDRTGLGDTEAFF. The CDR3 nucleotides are TGTGCCAGCAGCCAAGATCGGACGGGACTGGGAGACACTGAAGCTTTCTTT.

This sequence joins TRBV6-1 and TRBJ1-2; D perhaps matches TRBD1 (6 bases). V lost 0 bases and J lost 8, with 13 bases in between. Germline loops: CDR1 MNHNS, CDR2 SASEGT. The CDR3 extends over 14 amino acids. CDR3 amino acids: CASSEALQGLGYTF. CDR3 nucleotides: TGTGCCAGCAGTGAAGCGCTTCAGGGGCTCGGCTACACCTTC.

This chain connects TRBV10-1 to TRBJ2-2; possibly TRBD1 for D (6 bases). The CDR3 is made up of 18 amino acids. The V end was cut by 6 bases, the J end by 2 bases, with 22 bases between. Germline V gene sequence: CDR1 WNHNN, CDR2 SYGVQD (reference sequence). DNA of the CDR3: TGCGCCAGCAGCGCCTTCGGCCTTGGACAGAGTAACACCGGGGAGCTGTTTTTT. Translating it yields CASSAFGLGQSNTGELFF.

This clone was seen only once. CDR3 in DNA: TGTGCCAGCTCACCGGGGGGGTCAAATGAAAAACTGTTTTTT. Encoded protein: CASSPGGSNEKLFF. The J gene is TRBJ1-4, the V gene TRBV18; D is possibly TRBD1 (5 bases). CDR1 is KGHSH and CDR2 is LQKENI in the germline V gene. CDR3 length: 14 residues. V lost 3 bases to trimming and J lost 5 bases, with 10 bases between them.

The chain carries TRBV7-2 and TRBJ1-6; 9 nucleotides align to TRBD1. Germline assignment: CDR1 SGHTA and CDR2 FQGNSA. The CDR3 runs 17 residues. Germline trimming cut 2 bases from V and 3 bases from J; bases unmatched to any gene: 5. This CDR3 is CASSLTYRGLYNSPLHF. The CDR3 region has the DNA TGTGCCAGCAGCTTAACCTACAGGGGGCTCTATAATTCACCCCTCCACTTT.

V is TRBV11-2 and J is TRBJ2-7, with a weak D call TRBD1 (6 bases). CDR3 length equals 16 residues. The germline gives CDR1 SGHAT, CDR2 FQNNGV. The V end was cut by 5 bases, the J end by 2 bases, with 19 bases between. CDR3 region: CASSLKDRRPPYEQYF. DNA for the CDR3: TGTGCCAGCAGCCTAAAAGACAGGCGCCCCCCCTACGAGCAGTACTTC.

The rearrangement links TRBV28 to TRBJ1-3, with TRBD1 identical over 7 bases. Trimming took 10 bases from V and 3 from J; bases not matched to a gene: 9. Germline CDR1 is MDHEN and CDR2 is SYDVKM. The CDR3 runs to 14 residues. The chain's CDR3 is CATAKGAHGNTIYF. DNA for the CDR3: TGTGCCACCGCTAAGGGGGCGCATGGAAACACCATATATTTT.

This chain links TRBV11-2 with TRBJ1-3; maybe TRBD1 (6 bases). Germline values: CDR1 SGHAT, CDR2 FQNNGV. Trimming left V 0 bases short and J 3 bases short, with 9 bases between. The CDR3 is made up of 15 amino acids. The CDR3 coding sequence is TGTGCCAGCAGCTTAGATCGGACAGTTGGAAACACCATATATTTT. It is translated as CASSLDRTVGNTIYF.

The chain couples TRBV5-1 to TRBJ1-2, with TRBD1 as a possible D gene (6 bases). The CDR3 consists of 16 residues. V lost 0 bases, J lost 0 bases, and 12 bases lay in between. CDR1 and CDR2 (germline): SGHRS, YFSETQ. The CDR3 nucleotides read TGCGCCAGCAGCTTGGAGGCCAGGGGAACTAACTATGGCTACACCTTC. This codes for CASSLEARGTNYGYTF.

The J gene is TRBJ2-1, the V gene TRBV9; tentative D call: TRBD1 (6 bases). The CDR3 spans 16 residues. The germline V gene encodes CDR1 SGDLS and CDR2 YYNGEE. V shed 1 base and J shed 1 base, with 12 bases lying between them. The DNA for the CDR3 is TGTGCCAGCAGCGTAACGGGACAAAGATCCTACAATGAGCAGTTCTTC. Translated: CASSVTGQRSYNEQFF.

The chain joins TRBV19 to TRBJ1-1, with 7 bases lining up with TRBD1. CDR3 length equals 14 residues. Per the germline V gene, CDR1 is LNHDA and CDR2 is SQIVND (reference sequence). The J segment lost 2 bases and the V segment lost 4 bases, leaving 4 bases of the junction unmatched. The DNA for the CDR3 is TGTGCCAGTAGTAGGGACAGTCTTAACACTGAAGCTTTCTTT. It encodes CASSRDSLNTEAFF.

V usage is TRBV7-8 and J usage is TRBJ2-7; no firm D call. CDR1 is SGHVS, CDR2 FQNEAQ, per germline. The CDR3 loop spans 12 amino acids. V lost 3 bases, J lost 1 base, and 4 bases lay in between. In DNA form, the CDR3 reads TGTGCCAGCAGCTTGACATCCTACGAGCAGTACTTC. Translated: CASSLTSYEQYF.